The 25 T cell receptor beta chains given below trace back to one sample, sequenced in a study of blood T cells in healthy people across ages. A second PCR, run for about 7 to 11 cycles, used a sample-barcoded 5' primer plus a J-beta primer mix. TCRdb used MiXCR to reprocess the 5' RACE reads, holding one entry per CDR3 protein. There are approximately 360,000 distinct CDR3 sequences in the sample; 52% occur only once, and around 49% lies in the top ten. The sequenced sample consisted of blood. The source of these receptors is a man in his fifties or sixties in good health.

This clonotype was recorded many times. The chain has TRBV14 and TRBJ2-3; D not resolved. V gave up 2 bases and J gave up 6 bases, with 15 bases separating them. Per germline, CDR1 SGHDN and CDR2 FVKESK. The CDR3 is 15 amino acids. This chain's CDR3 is CASSQMGSPVDTQYF. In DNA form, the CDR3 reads TGTGCCAGCAGCCAAATGGGCTCCCCGGTGGATACGCAGTATTTT.

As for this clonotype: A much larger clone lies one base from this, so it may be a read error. CDR3 protein: CANSQELVTYYEQYF. DNA for the CDR3: TGCGCCAACAGCCAGGAACTAGTCACCTACTACGAGCAGTACTTC. The chain combines TRBV4-3 with TRBJ2-7; possibly TRBD2 for D (5 bases). This CDR3 region has 15 residues. Germline assignment: CDR1 LGHNA and CDR2 YSLEER.

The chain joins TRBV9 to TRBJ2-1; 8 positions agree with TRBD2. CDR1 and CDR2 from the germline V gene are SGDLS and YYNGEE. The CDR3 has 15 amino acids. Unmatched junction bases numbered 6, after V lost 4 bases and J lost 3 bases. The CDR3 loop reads CASSLLSGSYNEQFF. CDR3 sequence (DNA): TGTGCCAGCAGCCTACTAAGCGGGAGCTACAATGAGCAGTTCTTC.

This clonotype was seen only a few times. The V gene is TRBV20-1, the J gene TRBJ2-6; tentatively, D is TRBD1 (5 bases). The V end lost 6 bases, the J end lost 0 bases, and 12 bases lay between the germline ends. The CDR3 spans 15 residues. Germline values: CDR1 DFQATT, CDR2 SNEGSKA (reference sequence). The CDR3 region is CSAQGARSGANVLTF. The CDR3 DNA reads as TGCAGTGCCCAAGGGGCCCGCTCTGGGGCCAACGTCCTGACTTTC.

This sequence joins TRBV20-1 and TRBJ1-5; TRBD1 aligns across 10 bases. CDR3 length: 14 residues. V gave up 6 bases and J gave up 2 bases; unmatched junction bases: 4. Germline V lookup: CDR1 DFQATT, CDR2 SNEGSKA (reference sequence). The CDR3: CSAQGTGGNQPQHF. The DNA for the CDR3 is TGCAGTGCGCAAGGGACAGGGGGCAATCAGCCCCAGCATTTT.

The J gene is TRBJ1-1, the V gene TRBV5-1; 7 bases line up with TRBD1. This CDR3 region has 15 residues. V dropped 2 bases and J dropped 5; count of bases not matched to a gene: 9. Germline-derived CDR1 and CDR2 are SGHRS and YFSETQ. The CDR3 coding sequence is TGCGCCAGCAGCTTCCTGACAGGGAAGTATACTGAAGCTTTCTTT. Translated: CASSFLTGKYTEAFF.

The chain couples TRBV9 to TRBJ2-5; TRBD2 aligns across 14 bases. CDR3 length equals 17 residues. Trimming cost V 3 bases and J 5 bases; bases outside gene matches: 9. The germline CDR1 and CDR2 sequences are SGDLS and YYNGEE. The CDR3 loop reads CASSGRAGTSGSETQYF. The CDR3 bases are TGTGCCAGCAGCGGTCGGGCCGGGACTAGCGGGAGTGAGACCCAGTACTTC.

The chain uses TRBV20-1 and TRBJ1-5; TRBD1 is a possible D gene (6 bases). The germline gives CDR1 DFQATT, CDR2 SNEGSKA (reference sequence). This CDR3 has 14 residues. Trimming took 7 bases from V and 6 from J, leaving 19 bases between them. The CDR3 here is CSVPPGGSGQPQHF. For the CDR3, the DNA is TGCAGTGTTCCTCCCGGGGGCAGCGGTCAGCCCCAGCATTTT.

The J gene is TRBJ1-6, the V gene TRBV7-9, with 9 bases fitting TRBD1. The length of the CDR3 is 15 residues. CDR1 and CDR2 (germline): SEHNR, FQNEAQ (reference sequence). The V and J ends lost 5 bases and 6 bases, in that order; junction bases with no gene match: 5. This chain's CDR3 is CASSPPDRGNSPLHF. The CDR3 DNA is TGTGCCAGCAGCCCTCCGGACAGGGGTAATTCACCCCTCCACTTT.

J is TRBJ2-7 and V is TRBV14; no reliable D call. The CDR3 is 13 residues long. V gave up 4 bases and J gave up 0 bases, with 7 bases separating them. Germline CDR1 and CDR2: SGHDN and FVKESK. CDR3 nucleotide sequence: TGTGCCAGCAGCCTGACGCTCTCCTACGAGCAGTACTTC. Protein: CASSLTLSYEQYF.

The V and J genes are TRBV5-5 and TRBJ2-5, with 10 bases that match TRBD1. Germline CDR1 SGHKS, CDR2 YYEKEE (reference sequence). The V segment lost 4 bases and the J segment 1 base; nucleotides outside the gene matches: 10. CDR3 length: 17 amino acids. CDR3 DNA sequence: TGTGCCAGCAGCCTTCGGGACAGGGGTAGAGTCCAAGAGACCCAGTACTTC. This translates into CASSLRDRGRVQETQYF.

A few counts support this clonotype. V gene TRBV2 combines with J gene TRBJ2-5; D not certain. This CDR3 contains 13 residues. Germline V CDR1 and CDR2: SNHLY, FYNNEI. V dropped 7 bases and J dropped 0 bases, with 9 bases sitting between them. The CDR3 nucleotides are TGTGCCAGCAAATTCGTGTACCAAGAGACCCAGTACTTC. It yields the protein CASKFVYQETQYF. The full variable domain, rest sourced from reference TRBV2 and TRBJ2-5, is EPEVTQTPSHQVTQMGQEVILRCVPISNHLYFYWYRQILGQKVEFLVSFYNNEISEKSEIFDDQFSVERPDGSNFTLKIRSTKLEDSAMYFCASKFVYQETQYFGPGTRLLVL.

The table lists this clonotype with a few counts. Written as DNA, the CDR3 is TGTGCCAGCAGTTTAGGAGGGACCCCTGGAAAACTGTTTTTT. Its protein product is CASSLGGTPGKLFF. This chain joins TRBV12-3 or TRBV12-4 and TRBJ1-4; a weak D match, TRBD1 (5 bases). The CDR3 runs to 14 residues. Trimming cost V 1 base and J 10 bases, with 13 bases left between them.

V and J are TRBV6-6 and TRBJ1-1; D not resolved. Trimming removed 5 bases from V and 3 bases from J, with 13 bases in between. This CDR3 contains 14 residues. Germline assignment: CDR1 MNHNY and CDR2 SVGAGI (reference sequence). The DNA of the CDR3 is TGTGCCAGCAGTCCCGTGATTGGGGACACTGAAGCTTTCTTT. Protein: CASSPVIGDTEAFF.

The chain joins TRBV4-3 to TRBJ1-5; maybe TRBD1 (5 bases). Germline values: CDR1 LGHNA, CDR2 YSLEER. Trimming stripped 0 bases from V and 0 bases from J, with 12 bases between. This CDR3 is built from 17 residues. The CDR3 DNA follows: TGCGCCAGCAGCCAAGACTCGGACACTTATAGCAATCAGCCCCAGCATTTT. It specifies CASSQDSDTYSNQPQHF.

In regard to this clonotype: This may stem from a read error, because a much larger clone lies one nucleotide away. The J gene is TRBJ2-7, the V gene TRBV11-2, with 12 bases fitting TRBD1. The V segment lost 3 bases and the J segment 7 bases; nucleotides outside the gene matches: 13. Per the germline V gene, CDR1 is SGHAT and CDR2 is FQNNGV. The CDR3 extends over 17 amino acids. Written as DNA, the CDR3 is TGTGCCAGCAGCTTCCGCCCTGTGGGACAGGGGGCGTTTGAGCAGTACTTC. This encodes CASSFRPVGQGAFEQYF.

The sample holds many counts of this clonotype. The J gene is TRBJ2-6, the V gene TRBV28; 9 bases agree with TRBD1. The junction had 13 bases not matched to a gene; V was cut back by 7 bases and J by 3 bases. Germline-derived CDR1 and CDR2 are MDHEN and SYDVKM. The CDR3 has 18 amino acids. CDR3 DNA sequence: TGTGCCAGCACCATGAGACAGGGGGATGATGTTGGGGCCAACGTCCTGACTTTC. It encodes CASTMRQGDDVGANVLTF.

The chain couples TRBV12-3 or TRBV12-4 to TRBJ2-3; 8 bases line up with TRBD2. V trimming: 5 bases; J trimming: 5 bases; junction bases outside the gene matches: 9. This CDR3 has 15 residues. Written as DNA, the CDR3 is TGTGCCAGCAGTCCCGCGGGGGGCCGCGGAGATACGCAGTATTTT. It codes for CASSPAGGRGDTQYF.

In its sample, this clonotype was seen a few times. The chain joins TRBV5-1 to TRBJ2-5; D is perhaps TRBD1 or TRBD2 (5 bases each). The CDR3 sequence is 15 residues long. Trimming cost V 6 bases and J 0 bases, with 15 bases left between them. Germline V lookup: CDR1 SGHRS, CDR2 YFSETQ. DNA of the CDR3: TGCGCCAGCACTACTACTGGGACGAACCAAGAGACCCAGTACTTC. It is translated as CASTTTGTNQETQYF.

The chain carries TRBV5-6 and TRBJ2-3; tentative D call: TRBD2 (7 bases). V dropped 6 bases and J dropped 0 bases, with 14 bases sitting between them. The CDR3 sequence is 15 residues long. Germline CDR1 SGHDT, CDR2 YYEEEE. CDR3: CASTAGASSTDTQYF. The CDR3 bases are TGTGCCAGCACCGCGGGGGCTTCTAGCACAGATACGCAGTATTTT.

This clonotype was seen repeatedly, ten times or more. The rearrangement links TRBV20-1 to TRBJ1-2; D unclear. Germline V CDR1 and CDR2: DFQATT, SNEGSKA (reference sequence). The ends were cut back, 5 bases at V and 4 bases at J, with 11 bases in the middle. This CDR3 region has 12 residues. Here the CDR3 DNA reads TGCAGTGCTTTCCAGGTCCCCTATGGCTACACCTTC. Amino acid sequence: CSAFQVPYGYTF.

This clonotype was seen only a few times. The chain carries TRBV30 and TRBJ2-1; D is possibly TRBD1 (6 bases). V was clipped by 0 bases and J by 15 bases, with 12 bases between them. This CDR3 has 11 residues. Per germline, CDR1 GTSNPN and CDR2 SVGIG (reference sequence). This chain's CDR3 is CAWSVQGQGFF. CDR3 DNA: TGTGCCTGGAGTGTACAGGGCCAGGGGTTCTTC.

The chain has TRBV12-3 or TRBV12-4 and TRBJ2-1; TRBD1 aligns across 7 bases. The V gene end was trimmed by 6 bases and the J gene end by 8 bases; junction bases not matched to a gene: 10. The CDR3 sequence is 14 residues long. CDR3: CASRPGTASYEQFF. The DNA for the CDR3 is TGTGCCAGCAGACCCGGGACAGCCTCCTATGAGCAGTTCTTC.

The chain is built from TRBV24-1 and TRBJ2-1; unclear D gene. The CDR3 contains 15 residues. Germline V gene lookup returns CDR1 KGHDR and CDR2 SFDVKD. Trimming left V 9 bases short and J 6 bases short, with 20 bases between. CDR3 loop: CATPGLGRGRNEQFF. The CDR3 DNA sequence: TGTGCCACCCCTGGTTTGGGTCGTGGACGCAATGAGCAGTTCTTC.

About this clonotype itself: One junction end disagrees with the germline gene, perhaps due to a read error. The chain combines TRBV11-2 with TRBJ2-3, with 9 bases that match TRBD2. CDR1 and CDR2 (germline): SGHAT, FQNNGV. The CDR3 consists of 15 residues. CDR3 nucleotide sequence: TGTGCCAGCAGCTTTACTAGCGGGCGCACAGATACGCGGTATTTT. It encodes CASSFTSGRTDTRYF.